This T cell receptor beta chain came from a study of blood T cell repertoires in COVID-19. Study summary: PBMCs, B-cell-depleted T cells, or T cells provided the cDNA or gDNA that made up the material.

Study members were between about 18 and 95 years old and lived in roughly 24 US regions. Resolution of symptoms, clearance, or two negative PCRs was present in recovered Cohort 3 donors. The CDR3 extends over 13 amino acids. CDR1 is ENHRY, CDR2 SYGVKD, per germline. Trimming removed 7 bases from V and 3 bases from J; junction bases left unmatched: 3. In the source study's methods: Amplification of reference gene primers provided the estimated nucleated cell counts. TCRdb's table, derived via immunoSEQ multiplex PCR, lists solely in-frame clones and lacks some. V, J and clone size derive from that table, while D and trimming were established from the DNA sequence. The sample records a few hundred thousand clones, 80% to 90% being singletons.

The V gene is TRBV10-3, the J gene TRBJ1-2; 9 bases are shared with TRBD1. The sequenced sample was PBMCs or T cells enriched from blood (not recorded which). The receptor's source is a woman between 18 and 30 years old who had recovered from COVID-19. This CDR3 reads CAINRDRDYGYTF. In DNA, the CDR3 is TGTGCCATCAACCGGGACAGGGACTATGGCTACACCTTC.